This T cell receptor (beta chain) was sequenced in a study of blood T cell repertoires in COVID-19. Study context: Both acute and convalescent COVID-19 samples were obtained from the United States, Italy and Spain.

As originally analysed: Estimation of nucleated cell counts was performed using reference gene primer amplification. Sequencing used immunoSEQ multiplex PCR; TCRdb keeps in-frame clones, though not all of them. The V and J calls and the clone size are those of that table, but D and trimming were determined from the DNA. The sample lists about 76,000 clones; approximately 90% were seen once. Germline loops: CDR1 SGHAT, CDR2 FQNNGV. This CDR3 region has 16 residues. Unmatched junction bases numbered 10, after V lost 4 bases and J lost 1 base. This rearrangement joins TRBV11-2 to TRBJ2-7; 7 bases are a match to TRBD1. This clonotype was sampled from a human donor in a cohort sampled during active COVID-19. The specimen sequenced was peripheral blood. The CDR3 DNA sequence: TGTGCCAGCAGCTCCCTACGGGACAGAGCTTCCTACGAGCAGTACTTC. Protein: CASSSLRDRASYEQYF.